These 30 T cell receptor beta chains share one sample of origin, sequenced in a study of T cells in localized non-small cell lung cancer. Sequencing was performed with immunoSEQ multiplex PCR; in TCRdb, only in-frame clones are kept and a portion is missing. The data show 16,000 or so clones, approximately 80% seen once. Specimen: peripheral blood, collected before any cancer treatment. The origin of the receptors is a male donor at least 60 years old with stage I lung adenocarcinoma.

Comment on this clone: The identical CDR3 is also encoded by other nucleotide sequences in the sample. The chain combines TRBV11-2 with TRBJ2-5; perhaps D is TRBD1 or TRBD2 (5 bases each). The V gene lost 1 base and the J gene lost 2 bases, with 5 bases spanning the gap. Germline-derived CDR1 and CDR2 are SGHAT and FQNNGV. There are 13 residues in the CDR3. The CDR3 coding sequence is TGTGCCAGCAGCTTAGGGGGGCAAGAGACCCAGTACTTC. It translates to CASSLGGQETQYF.

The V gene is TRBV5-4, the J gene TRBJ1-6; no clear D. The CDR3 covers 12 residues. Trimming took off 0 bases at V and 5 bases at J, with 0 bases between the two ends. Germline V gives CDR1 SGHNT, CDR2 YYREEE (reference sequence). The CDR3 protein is CASSLDNSPLHF. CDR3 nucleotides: TGTGCCAGCAGCTTGGATAATTCACCCCTCCACTTT.

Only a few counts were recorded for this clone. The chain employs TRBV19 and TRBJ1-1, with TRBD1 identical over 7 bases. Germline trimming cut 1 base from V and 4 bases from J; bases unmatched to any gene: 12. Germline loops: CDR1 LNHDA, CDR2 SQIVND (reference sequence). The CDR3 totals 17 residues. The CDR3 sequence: CASSIGPRTGFSTEAFF. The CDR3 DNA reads TGTGCCAGTAGTATAGGCCCTCGGACAGGATTTAGCACTGAAGCTTTCTTT.

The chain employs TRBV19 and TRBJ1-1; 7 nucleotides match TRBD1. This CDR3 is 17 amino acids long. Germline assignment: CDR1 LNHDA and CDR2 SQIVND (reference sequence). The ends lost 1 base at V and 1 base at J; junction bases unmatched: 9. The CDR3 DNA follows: TGTGCCAGTAGTATAGGATCCGCGACAGGGCCGAACACTGAAGCTTTCTTT. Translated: CASSIGSATGPNTEAFF.

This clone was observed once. The CDR3 DNA reads as TGCGCCAGCAGCTCGGGACAGTTCTCTGGAAACACCATATATTTT. As protein: CASSSGQFSGNTIYF. The V and J genes are TRBV5-1 and TRBJ1-3, with TRBD1 matching 7 bases. The CDR3 extends over 15 amino acids. The ends lost 3 bases at V and 0 bases at J; junction bases unmatched: 3. Germline V CDR1 and CDR2: SGHRS, YFSETQ.

The DNA for the CDR3 is TGTGCCAGCAGCCAGCAAGGGGACCTTCCTGGAAACACCATATATTTT. Encoded protein: CASSQQGDLPGNTIYF. J is TRBJ1-3 and V is TRBV7-8; D may be TRBD1 (5 bases). Germline CDR1 and CDR2: SGHVS and FQNEAQ. Trimming shortened V by 5 bases and J by 2 bases, and 16 bases separated the two germline ends. This CDR3 region has 16 residues. The full variable domain, its missing parts supplied by reference TRBV7-8 and TRBJ1-3, is GAGVSQSPRYKVAKRGQDVALRCDPISGHVSLFWYQQALGQGPEFLTYFQNEAQLDKSGLPSDRFFAERPEGSVSTLKIQRTQQEDSAVYLCASSQQGDLPGNTIYFGEGSWLTVV.

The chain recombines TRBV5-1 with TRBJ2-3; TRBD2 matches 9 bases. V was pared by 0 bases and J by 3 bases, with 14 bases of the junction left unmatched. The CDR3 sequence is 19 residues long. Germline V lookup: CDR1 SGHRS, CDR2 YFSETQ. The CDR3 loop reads CASSLGASGILIKTDTQYF. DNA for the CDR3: TGCGCCAGCAGCTTGGGGGCTAGCGGGATCCTCATCAAGACAGATACGCAGTATTTT.

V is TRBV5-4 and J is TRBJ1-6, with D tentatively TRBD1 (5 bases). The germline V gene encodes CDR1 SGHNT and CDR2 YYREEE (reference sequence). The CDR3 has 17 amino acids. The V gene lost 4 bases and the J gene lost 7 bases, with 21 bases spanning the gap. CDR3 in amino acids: CASSLGAIQGSNSPLHF. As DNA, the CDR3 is TGTGCCAGCAGCCTCGGGGCCATCCAAGGATCCAATTCACCCCTCCACTTT.

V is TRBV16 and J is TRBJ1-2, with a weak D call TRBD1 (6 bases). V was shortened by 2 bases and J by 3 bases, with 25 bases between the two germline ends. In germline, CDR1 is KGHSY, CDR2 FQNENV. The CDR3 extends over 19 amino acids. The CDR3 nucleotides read TGTGCCAGCAGCCAAACCCCAACAGGGAGCGTCGTCCGTGACTATGGCTACACCTTC. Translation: CASSQTPTGSVVRDYGYTF.

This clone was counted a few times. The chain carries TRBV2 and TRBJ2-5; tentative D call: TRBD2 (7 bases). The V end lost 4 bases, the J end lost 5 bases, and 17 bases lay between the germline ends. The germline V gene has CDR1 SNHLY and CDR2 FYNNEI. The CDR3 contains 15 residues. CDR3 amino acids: CASSVNMGRGETQYF. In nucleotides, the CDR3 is TGTGCCAGCAGTGTTAACATGGGGAGGGGGGAGACCCAGTACTTC.

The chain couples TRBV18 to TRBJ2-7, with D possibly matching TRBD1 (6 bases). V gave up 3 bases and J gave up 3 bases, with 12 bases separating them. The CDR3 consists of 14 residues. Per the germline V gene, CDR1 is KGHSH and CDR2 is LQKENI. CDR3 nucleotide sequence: TGTGCCAGCTCACCTAGAGGGGGAAGCTACGAGCAGTACTTC. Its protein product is CASSPRGGSYEQYF.

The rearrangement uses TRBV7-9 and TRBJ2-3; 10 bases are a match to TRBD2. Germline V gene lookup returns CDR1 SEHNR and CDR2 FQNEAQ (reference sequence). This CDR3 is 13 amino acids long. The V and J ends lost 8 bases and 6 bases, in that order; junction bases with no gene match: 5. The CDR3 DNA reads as TGTGCCAGCGAGCGGGGGGGATTGGATACGCAGTATTTT. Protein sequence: CASERGGLDTQYF.

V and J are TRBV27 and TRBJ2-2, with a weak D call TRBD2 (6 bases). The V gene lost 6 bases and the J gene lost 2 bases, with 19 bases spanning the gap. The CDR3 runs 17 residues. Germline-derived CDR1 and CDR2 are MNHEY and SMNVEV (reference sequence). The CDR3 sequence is CASSLIGGRTNTGELFF. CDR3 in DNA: TGTGCCAGCAGCCTTATAGGAGGGAGGACCAACACCGGGGAGCTGTTTTTT.

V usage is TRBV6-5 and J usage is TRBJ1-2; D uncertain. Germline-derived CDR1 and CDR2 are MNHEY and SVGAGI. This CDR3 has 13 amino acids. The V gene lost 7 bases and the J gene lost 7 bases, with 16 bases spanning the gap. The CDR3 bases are TGTGCCAGCATCCGCCCCGGGGTTGGTGGCTACACCTTC. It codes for CASIRPGVGGYTF.

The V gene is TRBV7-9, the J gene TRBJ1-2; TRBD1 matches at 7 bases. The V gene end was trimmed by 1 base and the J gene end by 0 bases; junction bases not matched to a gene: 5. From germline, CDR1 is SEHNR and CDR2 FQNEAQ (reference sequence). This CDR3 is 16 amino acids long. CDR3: CASSLGTGTANYGYTF. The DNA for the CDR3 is TGTGCCAGCAGCTTAGGAACCGGGACAGCTAACTATGGCTACACCTTC. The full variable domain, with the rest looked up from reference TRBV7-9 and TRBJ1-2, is DTGVSQNPRHKITKRGQNVTFRCDPISEHNRLYWYRQTLGQGPEFLTYFQNEAQLEKSRLLSDRFSAERPKGSFSTLEIQRTEQGDSAMYLCASSLGTGTANYGYTFGSGTRLTVV.

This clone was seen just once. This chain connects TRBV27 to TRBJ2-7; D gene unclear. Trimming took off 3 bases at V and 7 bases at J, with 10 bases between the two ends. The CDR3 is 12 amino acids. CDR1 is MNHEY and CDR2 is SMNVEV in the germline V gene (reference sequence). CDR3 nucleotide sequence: TGTGCCAGCAGTTTTGCAGGCCTGGAGCAGTACTTC. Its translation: CASSFAGLEQYF.

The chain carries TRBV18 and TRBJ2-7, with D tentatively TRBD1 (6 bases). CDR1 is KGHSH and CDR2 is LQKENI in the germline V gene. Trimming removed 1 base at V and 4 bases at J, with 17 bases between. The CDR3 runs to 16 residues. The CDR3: CASSPRDTDFLYEQYF. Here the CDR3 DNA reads TGTGCCAGCTCACCACGGGACACAGACTTTCTTTACGAGCAGTACTTC. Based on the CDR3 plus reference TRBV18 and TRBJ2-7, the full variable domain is NAGVMQNPRHLVRRRGQEARLRCSPMKGHSHVYWYRQLPEEGLKFMVYLQKENIIDESGMPKERFSAEFPKEGPSILRIQQVVRGDSAAYFCASSPRDTDFLYEQYFGPGTRLTVT.

CDR3 sequence (DNA): TGTGCCAGCAGCTCCGGCGGGACAGCGTACAATGAGCAGTTCTTC. Translated: CASSSGGTAYNEQFF. V gene TRBV5-5 combines with J gene TRBJ2-1; perhaps TRBD1 as D (7 bases). Germline CDR1 reads SGHKS; CDR2 reads YYEKEE (reference sequence). The CDR3 length is 15 residues. Trimming pared 3 bases from V and 4 bases from J, leaving 14 bases between.

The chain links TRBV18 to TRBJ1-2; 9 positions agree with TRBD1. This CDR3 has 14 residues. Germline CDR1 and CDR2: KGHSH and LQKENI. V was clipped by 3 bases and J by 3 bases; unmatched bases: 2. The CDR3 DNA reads TGTGCCAGCTCACCGAGACAGGGGGACTATGGCTACACCTTC. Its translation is CASSPRQGDYGYTF.

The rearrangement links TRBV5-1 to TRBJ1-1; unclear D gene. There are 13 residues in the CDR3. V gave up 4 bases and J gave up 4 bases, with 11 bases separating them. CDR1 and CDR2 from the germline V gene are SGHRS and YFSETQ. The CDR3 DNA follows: TGCGCCAGCAGCGTTCAGAGTAGCACTGAAGCTTTCTTT. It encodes CASSVQSSTEAFF.

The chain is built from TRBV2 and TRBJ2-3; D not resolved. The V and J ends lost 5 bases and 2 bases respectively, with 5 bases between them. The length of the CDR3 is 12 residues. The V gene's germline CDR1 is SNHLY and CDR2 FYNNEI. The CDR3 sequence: CASSSYTDTQYF. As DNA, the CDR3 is TGTGCCAGCAGTTCTTACACAGATACGCAGTATTTT.

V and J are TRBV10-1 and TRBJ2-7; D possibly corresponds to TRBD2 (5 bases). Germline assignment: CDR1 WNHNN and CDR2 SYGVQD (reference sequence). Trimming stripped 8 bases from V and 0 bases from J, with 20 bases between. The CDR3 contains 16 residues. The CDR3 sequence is CASRRRGLPSSYEQYF. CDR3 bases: TGCGCCAGCCGCCGTCGCGGACTCCCAAGCTCCTACGAGCAGTACTTC.

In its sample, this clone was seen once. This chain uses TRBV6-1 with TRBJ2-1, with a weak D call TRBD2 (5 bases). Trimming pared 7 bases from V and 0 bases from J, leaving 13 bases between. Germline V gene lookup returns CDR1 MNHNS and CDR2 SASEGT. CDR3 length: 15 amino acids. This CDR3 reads CASIPLGSSYNEQFF. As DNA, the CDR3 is TGTGCCAGCATTCCCCTGGGGAGCTCCTACAATGAGCAGTTCTTC.

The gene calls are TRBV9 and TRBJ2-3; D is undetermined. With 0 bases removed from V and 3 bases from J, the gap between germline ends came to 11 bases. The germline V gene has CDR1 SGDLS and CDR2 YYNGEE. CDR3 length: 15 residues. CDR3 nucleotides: TGTGCCAGCAGCGTAGCTGGGCAGGAAACAGATACGCAGTATTTT. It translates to CASSVAGQETDTQYF.

In nucleotides, the CDR3 is TGTGCCAGTAGTACTACGACAGCAGACGGAGGCTACACCTTC. Its translation is CASSTTTADGGYTF. The chain combines TRBV19 with TRBJ1-2; TRBD1 is a possible D gene (5 bases). The V gene's germline CDR1 is LNHDA and CDR2 SQIVND (reference sequence). The CDR3 consists of 14 residues. V was clipped by 4 bases and J by 8 bases, with 17 bases between them.

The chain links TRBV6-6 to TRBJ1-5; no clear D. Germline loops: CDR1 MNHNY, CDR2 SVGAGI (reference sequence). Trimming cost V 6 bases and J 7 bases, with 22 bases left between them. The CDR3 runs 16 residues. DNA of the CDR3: TGTGCCAGCAGCCCTGATCGACAATCCGACGGACAGCCCCAGCATTTT. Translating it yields CASSPDRQSDGQPQHF.

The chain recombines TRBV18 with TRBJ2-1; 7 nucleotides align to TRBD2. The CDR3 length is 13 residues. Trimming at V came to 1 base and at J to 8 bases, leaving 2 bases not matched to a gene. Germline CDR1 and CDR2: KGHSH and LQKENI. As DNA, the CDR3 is TGTGCCAGCTCACCACTACGGGAGGATGAGCAGTTCTTC. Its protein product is CASSPLREDEQFF.

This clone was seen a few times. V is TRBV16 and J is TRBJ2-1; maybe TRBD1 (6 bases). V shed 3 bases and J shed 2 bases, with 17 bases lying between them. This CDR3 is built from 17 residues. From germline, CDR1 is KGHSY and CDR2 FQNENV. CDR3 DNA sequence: TGTGCCAGCAGCCAGGGAGCCGGGACATCTACCTACAATGAGCAGTTCTTC. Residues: CASSQGAGTSTYNEQFF.

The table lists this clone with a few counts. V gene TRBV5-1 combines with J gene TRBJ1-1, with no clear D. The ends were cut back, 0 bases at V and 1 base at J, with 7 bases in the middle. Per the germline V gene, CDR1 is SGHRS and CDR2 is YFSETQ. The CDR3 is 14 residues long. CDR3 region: CASSLALENTEAFF. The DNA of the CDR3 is TGCGCCAGCAGCTTGGCCCTGGAGAACACTGAAGCTTTCTTT. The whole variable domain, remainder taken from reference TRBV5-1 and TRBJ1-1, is KAGVTQTPRYLIKTRGQQVTLSCSPISGHRSVSWYQQTPGQGLQFLFEYFSETQRNKGNFPGRFSGRQFSNSRSEMNVSTLELGDSALYLCASSLALENTEAFFGQGTRLTVV.

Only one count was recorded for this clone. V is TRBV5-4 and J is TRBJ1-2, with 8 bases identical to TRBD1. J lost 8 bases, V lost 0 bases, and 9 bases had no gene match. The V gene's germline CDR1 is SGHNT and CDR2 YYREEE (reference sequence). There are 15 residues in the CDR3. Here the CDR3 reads CASSLAATGGGGYTF. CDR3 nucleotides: TGTGCCAGCAGCTTGGCCGCTACAGGGGGTGGGGGCTACACCTTC.